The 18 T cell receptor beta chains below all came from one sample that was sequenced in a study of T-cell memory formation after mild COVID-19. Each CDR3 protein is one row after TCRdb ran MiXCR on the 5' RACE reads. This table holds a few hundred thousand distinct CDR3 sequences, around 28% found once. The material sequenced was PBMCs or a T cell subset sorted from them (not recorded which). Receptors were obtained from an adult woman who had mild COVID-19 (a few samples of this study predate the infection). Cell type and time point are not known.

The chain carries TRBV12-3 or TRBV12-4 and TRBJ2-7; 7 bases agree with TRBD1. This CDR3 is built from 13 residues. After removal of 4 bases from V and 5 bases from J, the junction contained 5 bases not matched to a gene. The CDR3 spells CASSSQGTHEQYF. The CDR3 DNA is TGTGCCAGCAGTTCACAGGGGACCCACGAGCAGTACTTC.

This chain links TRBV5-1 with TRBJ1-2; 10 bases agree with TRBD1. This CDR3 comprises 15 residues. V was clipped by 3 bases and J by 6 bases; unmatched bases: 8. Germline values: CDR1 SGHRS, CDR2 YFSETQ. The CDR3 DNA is TGCGCCAGCAGCTCAAATCCGGGACAGGGGAATGGCTACACCTTC. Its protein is CASSSNPGQGNGYTF.

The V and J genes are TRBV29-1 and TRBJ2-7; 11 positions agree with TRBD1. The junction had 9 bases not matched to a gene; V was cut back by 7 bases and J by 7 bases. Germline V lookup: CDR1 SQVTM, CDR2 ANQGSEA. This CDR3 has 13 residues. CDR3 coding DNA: TGCAGCGCATCCGGACAGGGGGCGGGGGAGCAGTACTTC. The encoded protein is CSASGQGAGEQYF.

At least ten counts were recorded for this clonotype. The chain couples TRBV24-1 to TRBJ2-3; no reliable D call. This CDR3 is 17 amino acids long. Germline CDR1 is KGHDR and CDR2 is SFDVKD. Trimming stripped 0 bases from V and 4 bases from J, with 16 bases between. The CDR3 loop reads CATSDLPGNVAPDTQYF. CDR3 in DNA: TGTGCCACCAGTGATTTGCCCGGAAATGTAGCCCCAGATACGCAGTATTTT.

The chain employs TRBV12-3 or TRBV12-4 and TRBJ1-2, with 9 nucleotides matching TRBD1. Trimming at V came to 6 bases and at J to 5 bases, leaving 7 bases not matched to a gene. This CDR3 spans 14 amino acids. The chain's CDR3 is CASSQSGTGYGYTF. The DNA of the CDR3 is TGTGCCAGCAGCCAGTCCGGGACAGGGTATGGCTACACCTTC.

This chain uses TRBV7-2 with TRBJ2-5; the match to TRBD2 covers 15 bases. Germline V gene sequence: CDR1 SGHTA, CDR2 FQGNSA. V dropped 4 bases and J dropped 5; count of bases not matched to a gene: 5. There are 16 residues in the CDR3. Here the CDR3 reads CASSSGLAGGWETQYF. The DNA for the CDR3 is TGTGCCAGCAGCTCGGGACTAGCGGGAGGTTGGGAGACCCAGTACTTC.

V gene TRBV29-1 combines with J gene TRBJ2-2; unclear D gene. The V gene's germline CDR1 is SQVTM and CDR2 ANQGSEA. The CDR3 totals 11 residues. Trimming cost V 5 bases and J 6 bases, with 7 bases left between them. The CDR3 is CSVLIPGELFF. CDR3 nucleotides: TGCAGCGTTCTCATCCCCGGGGAGCTGTTTTTT.

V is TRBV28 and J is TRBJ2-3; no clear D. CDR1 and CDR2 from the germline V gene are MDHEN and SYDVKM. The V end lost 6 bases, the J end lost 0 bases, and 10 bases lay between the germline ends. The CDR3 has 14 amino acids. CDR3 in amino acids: CASRSGSSTDTQYF. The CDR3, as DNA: TGTGCCAGCAGGTCGGGCTCTAGCACAGATACGCAGTATTTT.

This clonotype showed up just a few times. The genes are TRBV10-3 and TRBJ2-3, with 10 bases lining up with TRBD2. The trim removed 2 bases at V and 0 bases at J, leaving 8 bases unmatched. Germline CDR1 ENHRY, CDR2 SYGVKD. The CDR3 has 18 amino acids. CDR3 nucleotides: TGTGCCATCAGTGAGGGACTAGCGGAGCCTTCTAGCACAGATACGCAGTATTTT. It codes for CAISEGLAEPSSTDTQYF.

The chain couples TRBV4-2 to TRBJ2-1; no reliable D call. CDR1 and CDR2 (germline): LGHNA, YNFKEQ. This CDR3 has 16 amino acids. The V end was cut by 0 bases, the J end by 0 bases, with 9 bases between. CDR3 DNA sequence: TGTGCCAGCAGCCAAGAACATTTAAGCTCCTACAATGAGCAGTTCTTC. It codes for CASSQEHLSSYNEQFF.

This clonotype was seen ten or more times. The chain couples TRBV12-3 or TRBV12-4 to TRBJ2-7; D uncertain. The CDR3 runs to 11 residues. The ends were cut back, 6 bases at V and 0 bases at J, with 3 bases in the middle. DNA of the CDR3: TGTGCCAGCAGGGTCTCCTACGAGCAGTACTTC. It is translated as CASRVSYEQYF.

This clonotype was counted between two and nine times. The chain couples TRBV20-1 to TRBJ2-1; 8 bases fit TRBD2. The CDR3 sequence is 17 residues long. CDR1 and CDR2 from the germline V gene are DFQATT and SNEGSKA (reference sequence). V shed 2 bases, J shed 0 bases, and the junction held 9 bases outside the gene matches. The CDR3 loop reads CSARTPLAGSSYNEQFF. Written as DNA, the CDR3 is TGCAGTGCTAGAACACCCCTAGCGGGCAGCTCCTACAATGAGCAGTTCTTC.

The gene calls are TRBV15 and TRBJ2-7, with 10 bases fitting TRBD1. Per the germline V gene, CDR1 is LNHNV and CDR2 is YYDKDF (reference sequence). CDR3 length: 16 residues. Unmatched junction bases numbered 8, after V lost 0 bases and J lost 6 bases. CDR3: CATSRDRDRGLFEQYF. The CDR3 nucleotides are TGTGCCACCAGCAGAGACCGGGACAGGGGATTGTTCGAGCAGTACTTC.

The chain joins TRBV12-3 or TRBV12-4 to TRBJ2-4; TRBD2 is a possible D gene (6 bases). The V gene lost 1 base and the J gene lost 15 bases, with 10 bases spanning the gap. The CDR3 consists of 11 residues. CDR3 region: CASSLGGDAYF. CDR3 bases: TGTGCCAGCAGTTTAGGGGGGGACGCGTACTTC.

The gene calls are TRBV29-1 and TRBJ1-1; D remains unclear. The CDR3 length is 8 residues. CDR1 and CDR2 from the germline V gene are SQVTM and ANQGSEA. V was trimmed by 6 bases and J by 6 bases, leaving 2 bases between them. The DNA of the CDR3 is TGCAGCGTGGCTGAAGCTTTCTTT. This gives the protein CSVAEAFF.

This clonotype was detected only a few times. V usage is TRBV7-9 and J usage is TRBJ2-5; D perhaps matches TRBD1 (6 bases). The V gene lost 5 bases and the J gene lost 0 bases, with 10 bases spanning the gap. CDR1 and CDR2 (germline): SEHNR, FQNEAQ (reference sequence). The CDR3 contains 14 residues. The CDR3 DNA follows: TGTGCCAGCAGCCCCGACAGGTACCAAGAGACCCAGTACTTC. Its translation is CASSPDRYQETQYF.

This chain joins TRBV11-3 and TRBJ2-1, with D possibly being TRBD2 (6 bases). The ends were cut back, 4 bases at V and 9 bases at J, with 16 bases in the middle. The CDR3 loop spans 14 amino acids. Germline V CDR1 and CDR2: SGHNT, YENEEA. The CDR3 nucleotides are TGTGCCAGCAGCTCTGGGTCGGGACTCGGTGAGCAGTTCTTC. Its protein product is CASSSGSGLGEQFF. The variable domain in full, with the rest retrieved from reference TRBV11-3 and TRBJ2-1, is EAGVVQSPRYKIIEKKQPVAFWCNPISGHNTLYWYLQNLGQGPELLIRYENEEAVDDSQLPKDRFSAERLKGVDSTLKIQPAELGDSAVYLCASSSGSGLGEQFFGPGTRLTVL.

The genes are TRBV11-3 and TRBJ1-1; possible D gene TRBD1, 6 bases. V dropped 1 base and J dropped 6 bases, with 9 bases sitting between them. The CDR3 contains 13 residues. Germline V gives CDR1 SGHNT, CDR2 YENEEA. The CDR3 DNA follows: TGTGCCAGCAGCTTAGTGGGGGCGTCTGAAGCTTTCTTT. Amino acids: CASSLVGASEAFF.